One TCR beta chain is described in this entry. The TCRbeta library was prepared with unique molecular identifiers. In TCRdb, the PCR reads were re-called with MiXCR into one record per CDR3 protein. The sample carries around 680,000 distinct CDR3 sequences, around 16% recorded once. This record belongs to a study of T-cell reconstitution after alpha-beta-depleted transplantation in children. The CDR3 contains 17 residues. Trimming took 1 base from V and 3 from J; bases not matched to a gene: 11. In germline, CDR1 is DFQATT, CDR2 SNEGSKA (reference sequence). Sequenced material: PBMCs from the stem cell graft donor, taken from the stem cell graft. The source is a human donor who donated a stem cell graft to a child with acute myeloid leukemia. The chain combines TRBV20-1 with TRBJ2-5; 10 positions agree with TRBD1. The CDR3 protein is CSARVDGQGVPKETQYF. The CDR3 nucleotides are TGCAGTGCTAGAGTTGACGGACAGGGGGTACCCAAAGAGACCCAGTACTTC.